This T cell receptor beta chain emerged from a study of blood T cell repertoires in COVID-19. Across the study: From T cells, B-cell-depleted T cells, or PBMCs came the material, which was cDNA or gDNA.

Germline CDR1 and CDR2: MGHRA and YSYEKL. V dropped 7 bases and J dropped 3 bases, with 15 bases sitting between them. The CDR3 runs to 15 residues. Seattle patient enrollment occurred during active infection, with longitudinal follow-up thereafter. Study processing details: Estimation of nucleated cell counts relied on the amplification of reference gene primers. Assay: immunoSEQ multiplex PCR; the TCRdb copy retains only in-frame clones and omits some. Clone size and V and J calls were adopted from that table, with D and trimming inferred from the DNA. The sample has roughly 160,000 clones; around nine tenths are singletons.

The sample comprised peripheral blood. The genes are TRBV4-1 and TRBJ1-4, with a possible D match to TRBD1 (6 bases). This TCR was sampled from a woman aged 70-85 years with COVID-19, enrolled during active disease. The CDR3 loop is CASKRGAGPNEKLFF. Here the CDR3 DNA reads TGCGCCAGCAAGCGGGGGGCGGGGCCTAATGAAAAACTGTTTTTT.